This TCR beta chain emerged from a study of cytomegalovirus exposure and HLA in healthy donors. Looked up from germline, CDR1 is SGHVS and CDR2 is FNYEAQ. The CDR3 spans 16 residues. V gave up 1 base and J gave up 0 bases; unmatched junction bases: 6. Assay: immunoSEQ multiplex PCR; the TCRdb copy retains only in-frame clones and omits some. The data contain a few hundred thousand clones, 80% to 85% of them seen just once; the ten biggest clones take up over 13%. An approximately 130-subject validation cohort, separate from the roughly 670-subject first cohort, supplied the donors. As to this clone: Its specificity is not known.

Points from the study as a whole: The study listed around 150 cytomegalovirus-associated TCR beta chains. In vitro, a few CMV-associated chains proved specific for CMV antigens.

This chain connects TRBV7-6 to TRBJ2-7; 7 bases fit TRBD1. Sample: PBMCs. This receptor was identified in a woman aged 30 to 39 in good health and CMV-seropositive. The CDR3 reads CASSLGGQWGSYEQYF. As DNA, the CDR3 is TGTGCCAGCAGCTTAGGGGGACAGTGGGGCTCCTACGAGCAGTACTTC.